The rows below give T cell receptor beta chains drawn from one sample of a study of cytomegalovirus exposure and HLA in healthy donors. Profiling relied on immunoSEQ multiplex PCR, and the TCRdb table lists in-frame clones only, not all of them. The sample shows some 140,000 clones, about four fifths of them seen only once. Source material: PBMCs. The receptors originated from a male donor in good health and CMV-seronegative. Both conserved end residues are part of each CDR3. A D gene is named only where the DNA matches it firmly. The size entry is marked missing in some rows and otherwise reads once, few, many or a size class.

D gene	V gene	clone size	J gene	CDR3 DNA	CDR3 protein
TRBD2	TRBV5-4	NA	TRBJ2-7	TGTGCCAGCAGCACTAGCGGCTCCTACGAGCAGTACTTC	CASSTSGSYEQYF
NA	TRBV7-9	few	TRBJ1-3	TGTGCCAGCCCCGACAGTTTTTCTGGAAACACCATATATTTT	CASPDSFSGNTIYF
TRBD1	TRBV5-6	few	TRBJ1-1	TGTGCCAGCAGCCGGATCCCCCAGGGGGCGGCTAAGGCTGAAGCTTTCTTT	CASSRIPQGAAKAEAFF
NA	TRBV29-1	NA	TRBJ2-5	TGCAGCGTTGAAGCCAGGGCTAGAGAGACCCAGTACTTC	CSVEARARETQYF
TRBD1	TRBV7-8	few	TRBJ2-1	TGTGCCAGCAGCTTAAAAGGGGGGCTCCGGGACAGGGGCCATGAGCAGTTCTTC	CASSLKGGLRDRGHEQFF
NA	TRBV30	NA	TRBJ2-3	TGTGCCTGGAGTGTAACGGGGGTCCGGGGGACGCAGTATTTT	CAWSVTGVRGTQYF
NA	TRBV11-2	NA	TRBJ1-5	TGTGCCAGCAGCTCCTTACAGCCCCAGCATTTT	CASSSLQPQHF
NA	TRBV5-1	once	TRBJ2-2	TGCGCCAGCAGCGTCCGGACAGACACCGGGGAGCTGTTTTTT	CASSVRTDTGELFF
NA	TRBV6-5	once	TRBJ1-6	TGTGCCAGCAGTTACGGGGCAGATAGTTATAATTCACCCCTCCACTTT	CASSYGADSYNSPLHF
NA	TRBV9	NA	TRBJ1-2	TGTGCCAGCAGCGTAGCGGGGTTCTACACCTTC	CASSVAGFYTF
TRBD1	TRBV7-9	NA	TRBJ1-3	TGTGCCAGCAGCTCCTTCCTTATGAGACAGGGGATAAACACCATATATTTT	CASSSFLMRQGINTIYF
NA	TRBV2	NA	TRBJ1-2	TGTGCCAGCAGTCTGGTCCCGGGCTATGGCTACACCTTC	CASSLVPGYGYTF
NA	TRBV2	NA	TRBJ2-7	TGTGCCAGCAGGGAGCCCTCCTACGAGCAGTACTTC	CASREPSYEQYF
TRBD2	TRBV5-8	once	TRBJ2-7	TGTGCCAGCACCGTTAGCGGGGGGGCGGCCTACGAGCAGTACTTC	CASTVSGGAAYEQYF
NA	TRBV2	once	TRBJ2-7	TGTGCCAGCAGAGATCAGAGGAACGAGCAGTACTTC	CASRDQRNEQYF
NA	TRBV12-5	NA	TRBJ2-3	TGTGCTAGTGGTTCTCCGACAGATACGCAGTATTTT	CASGSPTDTQYF
TRBD2	TRBV4-1	once	TRBJ2-5	TGCGCCAGCAGCCAAGGGACTAGCGGGCCCGCCTTAGGAGAGACCCAGTACTTC	CASSQGTSGPALGETQYF
TRBD1	TRBV6-5	few	TRBJ1-6	TGTGCCAGCAGTCTAGGGACAGTCAATTCACCCCTCCACTTT	CASSLGTVNSPLHF
TRBD2	TRBV13	NA	TRBJ2-7	TGTGCCAGCAGCCGCAGCGGGGGGGCCTACGAGCAGTACTTC	CASSRSGGAYEQYF
NA	TRBV5-6	NA	TRBJ2-5	TGTGCCAGCAGCTTGGCCGCGGGACGACGGTACTTC	CASSLAAGRRYF
NA	TRBV5-8	NA	TRBJ2-7	TGTGCCAGCCACCGCGACCCGGGGGAATCCTACGAGCAGTACTTC	CASHRDPGESYEQYF
TRBD2	TRBV9	NA	TRBJ2-1	TGTGCCAGCAGCGTTATAGCGGGGGCGGATGAGCAGTTCTTC	CASSVIAGADEQFF
TRBD1	TRBV30	NA	TRBJ1-1	TGTGCCTGGAGATCCTCTTCAGGGACAGGGCTTGCCACTGAAGCTTTCTTT	CAWRSSSGTGLATEAFF
TRBD2	TRBV27	NA	TRBJ2-3	TGTGCCAGCAGTTTTCTAGCGGGGGGGCAGGGCGCAGATACGCAGTATTTT	CASSFLAGGQGADTQYF
TRBD2	TRBV7-9	NA	TRBJ2-1	TGTGCCAGCAGCTCAACTAGCGGGGCCAGCTCCTACAATGAGCAGTTCTTC	CASSSTSGASSYNEQFF
NA	TRBV6-1	NA	TRBJ2-1	TGTGCCAGCGTTCCCTTTTTGGCAGACAATGAGCAGTTCTTC	CASVPFLADNEQFF
TRBD1	TRBV4-2	few	TRBJ1-5	TGTGCCAGCAGCCACGAAGACAGGGGAAGCAATCAGCCCCAGCATTTT	CASSHEDRGSNQPQHF
NA	TRBV12-5	few	TRBJ2-1	TGTGCTAGTGGTTGGCTTGGGAGGCAGTACAATGAGCAGTTCTTC	CASGWLGRQYNEQFF
TRBD1	TRBV7-2	NA	TRBJ1-2	TGTGCCAGCAGCACAACCGGGACAGGGGACGGCTACACCTTC	CASSTTGTGDGYTF
TRBD1	TRBV6-5	NA	TRBJ1-3	TGTGCCAGCACGGACAGGTCAAGAAACACCATATATTTT	CASTDRSRNTIYF
NA	TRBV5-1	NA	TRBJ2-1	TGCGCCAGCAGCTTGGCTAGACGTGAGCAGTTCTTC	CASSLARREQFF